Listed below are T cell receptor beta chains from one sample, sequenced in a study of cytomegalovirus exposure and HLA in healthy donors. The protocol was immunoSEQ multiplex PCR, while the TCRdb copy is restricted to in-frame clones and leaves out a portion. The sample yields roughly 200,000 clones, about 10% seen once. The sequenced sample was PBMCs. Receptors originate from a woman in her 30s in good health and CMV-seropositive. CDR3s include the opening cysteine and the closing phenylalanine or tryptophan. D genes are given only for firm matches. Size tells how often a clone was seen (once, few, many) or the class of an expanded clone, and some rows leave it out.

clone size	V gene	J gene	D gene	CDR3 DNA	CDR3 protein
.	TRBV6-1	TRBJ1-2	.	TGTGCCAGCAGCGGACCAGGGGAATTCCGCGGCTACACCTTC	CASSGPGEFRGYTF
.	TRBV19	TRBJ1-5	TRBD1	TGTGCCAGTAAGGCCCAGGGGGCAAGGTGGAATCAGCCCCAGCATTTT	CASKAQGARWNQPQHF
few	TRBV9	TRBJ2-7	TRBD2	TGTGCCAGCAGCGTATCGTCGCGGGAGGGCCGCGAGCAGTACTTC	CASSVSSREGREQYF
few	TRBV5-1	TRBJ2-5	.	TGCGCCAGCAGCTTTAGAATCCAAGAGACCCAGTACTTC	CASSFRIQETQYF
few	TRBV6-5	TRBJ2-7	TRBD2	TGTGCCAGACCCAACGGGGGGTTCTCCTACGAGCAGTACTTC	CARPNGGFSYEQYF
.	TRBV2	TRBJ1-1	.	TGTGCCAGCAGTTTCCTAGATATGAACACTGAAGCTTTCTTT	CASSFLDMNTEAFF
few	TRBV6-5	TRBJ1-1	.	TGTGCCAGCAGTTACCAGGGCGGGAACACTGAAGCTTTCTTT	CASSYQGGNTEAFF
.	TRBV2	TRBJ1-1	.	TGTGCCAGCAACGGGGAAGTGAACACTGAAGCTTTCTTT	CASNGEVNTEAFF
.	TRBV7-9	TRBJ2-1	.	TGTGCCAGCAGCTCGCGTGGGACTCCAAACAATGAGCAGTTCTTC	CASSSRGTPNNEQFF
.	TRBV18	TRBJ1-3	.	TGTGCCAGCTCACCAAACCCTCCGGGACACTCTGGAAACACCATATATTTT	CASSPNPPGHSGNTIYF
few	TRBV6-1	TRBJ1-2	.	TGTGCCAGCAGTGAAGCGGCGGGGTTGAATGGCTACACCTTC	CASSEAAGLNGYTF
.	TRBV15	TRBJ1-2	.	TGTGCCACCAGCAGAGGCCCCGCGGGGATAGGCTATGGCTACACCTTC	CATSRGPAGIGYGYTF
.	TRBV5-4	TRBJ2-7	.	TGTGCCAGCAGCTCCCGCTCCTACGAGCAGTACTTC	CASSSRSYEQYF
.	TRBV10-1	TRBJ2-1	TRBD2	TGCGCCAGCAGTGGCGGGACTAGCGGGGTCAACAATGAGCAGTTCTTC	CASSGGTSGVNNEQFF
.	TRBV5-1	TRBJ2-2	TRBD1	TGCGCCAGCAGCTTCCTGGGACAGGGGAACACCGGGGAGCTGTTTTTT	CASSFLGQGNTGELFF
few	TRBV5-4	TRBJ2-6	TRBD2	TGTGCCAGCAGCCGCGGGAGTAGGTCTGGGGCCAACGTCCTGACTTTC	CASSRGSRSGANVLTF
few	TRBV7-9	TRBJ2-3	TRBD2	TGTGCCAGCAGCTCTGGGACTAGCGGGAGAACAGATACGCAGTATTTT	CASSSGTSGRTDTQYF
.	TRBV7-6	TRBJ2-7	.	TGTGCCAGCAGCTTAGCGCTTGGGGCTTCCTACGAGCAGTACTTC	CASSLALGASYEQYF
few	TRBV19	TRBJ2-2	.	TGTGCCAGAAGATCGGGTAGGCTGTTTTTT	CARRSGRLFF
few	TRBV29-1	TRBJ2-7	.	TGCAGCGTTGAAGATGGGAGTCGGACCTACGAGCAGTACTTC	CSVEDGSRTYEQYF
few	TRBV29-1	TRBJ1-2	.	TGCAGCGTAGGTGGAGAGTTCTATGGCTACACCTTC	CSVGGEFYGYTF
few	TRBV5-1	TRBJ2-5	.	TGCGCCAGCAGCTTCGACAGTACTGGGGAAGAGACCCAGTACTTC	CASSFDSTGEETQYF
.	TRBV29-1	TRBJ1-2	TRBD1	TGCAGCGCTACCGGGACAGGGTATGGCTACACCTTC	CSATGTGYGYTF
.	TRBV6-5	TRBJ1-3	TRBD1	TGTGCCAGCAGTTCCCCGGACAGGGGGTTTGACACCATATATTTT	CASSSPDRGFDTIYF
.	TRBV5-1	TRBJ2-1	TRBD2	TGCGCCAGCAGCTTGGCGTCGACTAGCGGGAGTAATGAGCAGTTCTTC	CASSLASTSGSNEQFF
.	TRBV10-1	TRBJ2-1	TRBD2	TGCGCCAGCGGGACGGCCCCGATAGCTAGCGGGTACAATGAGCAGTTCTTC	CASGTAPIASGYNEQFF
.	TRBV11-2	TRBJ2-7	TRBD1	TGTGCCAGCAGCTTAGAGGGGGGACAGGGGCCCTACGAGCAGTACTTC	CASSLEGGQGPYEQYF
.	TRBV30	TRBJ1-2	TRBD1	TGTGCCTGGAGTGTACTAAGGACAGGTGCATATGGCTACACCTTC	CAWSVLRTGAYGYTF
.	TRBV5-4	TRBJ1-4	.	TGTGCCAGCAGCCCCCATCAGGGGTCACATGAAAAACTGTTTTTT	CASSPHQGSHEKLFF
.	TRBV5-1	TRBJ2-2	TRBD2	TGCGCCAGCACCGTACAGCGGGAGGACGGGGAGCTGTTTTTT	CASTVQREDGELFF
few	TRBV4-1	TRBJ2-7	.	TGCGCCAGCAGCCAAGGGGGGACAAGCTCCTACGAGCAGTACTTC	CASSQGGTSSYEQYF
.	TRBV19	TRBJ1-4	TRBD1	TGTGCCAGTACGAGACAGGGGCCGACTAATGAAAAACTGTTTTTT	CASTRQGPTNEKLFF
.	TRBV27	TRBJ2-2	TRBD1	TGTGCCAGCAGTAGGGCGACAGGGTCCCCCGGGGAGCTGTTTTTT	CASSRATGSPGELFF
.	TRBV7-8	TRBJ2-1	.	TGTGCCAGCAGCCCGGACTACTACAATGAGCAGTTCTTC	CASSPDYYNEQFF
.	TRBV30	TRBJ1-2	.	TGTGCCTGGGGCAGAGGAAACTATGGCTACACCTTC	CAWGRGNYGYTF
few	TRBV5-6	TRBJ2-5	TRBD1	TGTGCCAGCAGCTGGGGGGACAGGGTGAAAGGGGAGCAGTACTTC	CASSWGDRVKGEQYF
.	TRBV13	TRBJ2-3	TRBD2	TGTGCCAGCAGCCACGGACTAGTGGAGCTCACAGATACGCAGTATTTT	CASSHGLVELTDTQYF
.	TRBV6-5	TRBJ1-2	.	TGTGCCAGCAGTTCCCCCGAGTACGGCTACACCTTC	CASSSPEYGYTF
few	TRBV5-4	TRBJ1-4	TRBD1	TGTGCCAGCAGCACAAAGGACAGGGAGGAGGAAAAACTGTTTTTT	CASSTKDREEEKLFF
.	TRBV25-1	TRBJ1-2	.	TGTGCCAGCAGCCCCATGGGGGCGAACTATGGCTACACCTTC	CASSPMGANYGYTF
few	TRBV9	TRBJ2-1	.	TGTGCCAGCAGCGTAATTGTAGCGAGCTCCTACAATGAGCAGTTCTTC	CASSVIVASSYNEQFF
.	TRBV6-5	TRBJ2-3	.	TGTGCCACCCAGACCCGCGGCGGCACAGATACGCAGTATTTT	CATQTRGGTDTQYF
.	TRBV25-1	TRBJ1-1	TRBD1	TGTGCCAGCAGCAGGGGGTCAGTTACTGAAGCTTTCTTT	CASSRGSVTEAFF
few	TRBV6-5	TRBJ2-1	TRBD2	TGTGCCAGCAGTCTAGCGGGAGGGCCAGTGTATGAGCAGTTCTTC	CASSLAGGPVYEQFF
few	TRBV15	TRBJ2-7	.	TGTGCCACCAGCGGTACCCCGGGCTACGAGCAGTACTTC	CATSGTPGYEQYF
.	TRBV27	TRBJ2-1	TRBD1	TGTGCCAGCAGTCCCTGGACAGGGGACTACAATGAGCAGTTCTTC	CASSPWTGDYNEQFF
few	TRBV2	TRBJ1-5	TRBD1	TGTGCCAGCAGACTCAGTACAGGGGTTGGGAATCAGCCCCAGCATTTT	CASRLSTGVGNQPQHF
few	TRBV11-2	TRBJ2-7	TRBD2	TGTGCCAGCAGCTTGACTAGCGGGAGGGTGTACGAGCAGTACTTC	CASSLTSGRVYEQYF
few	TRBV5-4	TRBJ1-2	.	TGTGCCAGCAGCTTGGCAGGGCTCTATGGCTACACCTTC	CASSLAGLYGYTF
.	TRBV2	TRBJ2-4	.	TGTGCCAGCAGGACTAGAAACATTCAGTACTTC	CASRTRNIQYF
few	TRBV2	TRBJ2-3	TRBD1	TGTGCCAGCAGTAGGGACAGGGGACCAGATAGCACAGATACGCAGTATTTT	CASSRDRGPDSTDTQYF
.	TRBV25-1	TRBJ2-1	.	TGTGCCAGCAGTGTCGCGGGATTCTCCTACAATGAGCAGTTCTTC	CASSVAGFSYNEQFF
.	TRBV2	TRBJ2-1	TRBD2	TGTGCCAGCACTAGCGGGAGGGCCCTTGATTACAATGAGCAGTTCTTC	CASTSGRALDYNEQFF
.	TRBV6-5	TRBJ2-6	.	TGTGCCAGCAGATCCGGACTTGCTGGGGCCAACGTCCTGACTTTC	CASRSGLAGANVLTF